This T cell receptor beta chain was sequenced during a study of T cells of healthy individuals. TCRdb re-derived calls from the 5' RACE reads in MiXCR, one entry per CDR3 protein. The repertoire consists of tens of thousands of distinct CDR3 sequences, with roughly 4.3% occurring once and the leading ten covering more than 8%. The sequence was collected from a human donor in good health.

In nucleotides, the CDR3 is TGTGCCAGCAGCCCCGGCTTAGGAGCCTCCTACAATGAGCAGTTCTTC. Its protein is CASSPGLGASYNEQFF. This rearrangement joins TRBV9 to TRBJ2-1; D remains ambiguous. Trimming stripped 4 bases from V and 0 bases from J, with 14 bases between. Germline V gene sequence: CDR1 SGDLS, CDR2 YYNGEE. This CDR3 contains 16 residues.